Presented here are 18 T cell receptor beta chains from one specimen sequenced in a study of TIL therapy for anti-PD-1-resistant metastatic lung cancer. Time point meaning: pre-treatment sample, taken before nivolumab and TIL therapy. This was the immunoSEQ v3 assay. Some clones are missing from TCRdb's copy, which holds only in-frame ones; the method was immunoSEQ multiplex PCR. The sample consists of about 36,000 clones, around 67% of them appearing once. The specimen was blood, collected at baseline. These receptors came from a person aged 25-85 years with non-small cell lung cancer.

There are a few counts of this clone. The V call is TRBV29-1, the J call TRBJ1-1; D is possibly TRBD1 (6 bases). From germline, CDR1 is SQVTM and CDR2 ANQGSEA. Between the trimmed V and J ends, which lost 4 bases and 8 bases, there was a span of 8 bases. The length of the CDR3 is 10 residues. The chain's CDR3 is CSVGDIEAFF. Written as DNA, the CDR3 is TGCAGCGTTGGGGACATAGAAGCTTTCTTT.

For the CDR3, the DNA is TGCAGCGTTGACTCAGGGTCCTACGAGCAGTACTTC. It translates to CSVDSGSYEQYF. V is TRBV29-1 and J is TRBJ2-7; possible D gene TRBD1, 5 bases. V was shortened by 3 bases and J by 1 base, with 7 bases between the two germline ends. The germline CDR1 and CDR2 sequences are SQVTM and ANQGSEA. The CDR3 contains 12 residues.

The chain joins TRBV7-8 to TRBJ2-1; the D is unclear. V was clipped by 7 bases and J by 3 bases, with 4 bases between them. The CDR3 has 11 residues. Looked up from germline, CDR1 is SGHVS and CDR2 is FQNEAQ. The CDR3 DNA sequence: TGTGCCAGCAAGTACTACAATGAGCAGTTCTTC. This codes for CASKYYNEQFF.

This clone was recorded a few times. The chain has TRBV2 and TRBJ1-1, with 7 bases lining up with TRBD1. The V segment lost 6 bases and the J segment 10 bases; nucleotides outside the gene matches: 11. CDR1 is SNHLY, CDR2 FYNNEI, per germline. The CDR3 extends over 13 amino acids. The CDR3 nucleotides read TGTGCCAGCAGACCAACGACAGGGCAGAGAGCTTTCTTT. It codes for CASRPTTGQRAFF.

The J gene is TRBJ1-5, the V gene TRBV6-1; 11 positions agree with TRBD1. J was trimmed by 6 bases and V by 1 base; bases with no gene match: 2. Per germline, CDR1 MNHNS and CDR2 SASEGT. The CDR3 covers 15 residues. In nucleotides, the CDR3 is TGTGCCAGCAGTGAAGGGACAGGGGGCGTTCAGCCCCAGCATTTT. Its protein product is CASSEGTGGVQPQHF.

This clone has just a few counts. The rearrangement joins TRBV2 to TRBJ1-6, with 10 bases matching TRBD1. J gave up 9 bases and V 6 bases, and 5 bases lay outside the gene matches. Germline values: CDR1 SNHLY, CDR2 FYNNEI. This CDR3 spans 14 amino acids. CDR3 amino acids: CASRGDRGTSPLHF. Written as DNA, the CDR3 is TGTGCCAGCAGGGGGGACAGGGGAACTTCACCCCTCCACTTT.

This clone was observed once. V usage is TRBV9 and J usage is TRBJ2-7; D might be TRBD2 (5 bases). The V end lost 0 bases, the J end lost 3 bases, and 10 bases lay between the germline ends. Germline V gives CDR1 SGDLS, CDR2 YYNGEE. The CDR3 length is 14 residues. CDR3 sequence: CASSVGVEGYEQYF. The CDR3 DNA follows: TGTGCCAGCAGCGTAGGTGTCGAGGGCTACGAGCAGTACTTC.

This clone was seen more than once but under ten times. The chain has TRBV7-3 and TRBJ2-5; a possible D gene is TRBD2 (5 bases). V dropped 5 bases and J dropped 5 bases, with 18 bases sitting between them. The CDR3 is 15 amino acids. The germline CDR1 and CDR2 sequences are SGHTA and FQGTGA. As DNA, the CDR3 is TGTGCCAGCAGCGGAGTGGGTGGCGGGTTGGAGACCCAGTACTTC. Residues: CASSGVGGGLETQYF. The full variable domain, in which reference TRBV7-3 and TRBJ2-5 provide the parts outside the CDR3, is GAGVSQTPSNKVTEKGKYVELRCDPISGHTALYWYRQSLGQGPEFLIYFQGTGAADDSGLPNDRFFAVRPEGSVSTLKIQRTERGDSAVYLCASSGVGGGLETQYFGPGTRLLVL.

This CDR3 is CASNTGTMWSHTEAFF. CDR3 nucleotide sequence: TGTGCCAGCAACACAGGGACCATGTGGAGTCACACTGAAGCTTTCTTT. This rearrangement joins TRBV27 to TRBJ1-1, with D tentatively TRBD1 (6 bases). The germline V gene encodes CDR1 MNHEY and CDR2 SMNVEV (reference sequence). Trimming removed 7 bases from V and 3 bases from J, with 21 bases in between. The CDR3 contains 16 residues.

V and J are TRBV28 and TRBJ2-2; unclear D gene. The CDR3 has 11 residues. The germline V and J ends were trimmed by 5 bases and 2 bases, with 0 bases remaining between them. Per germline, CDR1 MDHEN and CDR2 SYDVKM. In DNA form, the CDR3 reads TGTGCCAGCAGTAACACCGGGGAGCTGTTTTTT. This sequence encodes CASSNTGELFF.

V and J are TRBV11-1 and TRBJ2-5; perhaps TRBD1 as D (6 bases). CDR3 size: 13 residues. Looked up from germline, CDR1 is SGHAT and CDR2 is FQDESV (reference sequence). The V end was cut by 8 bases, the J end by 5 bases, with 15 bases between. The CDR3, as DNA: TGTGCCAGCGGCGAGGGGGTTGGGGAGACCCAGTACTTC. This codes for CASGEGVGETQYF.

This chain uses TRBV5-1 with TRBJ1-1; D unclear. Looked up from germline, CDR1 is SGHRS and CDR2 is YFSETQ. The V and J ends lost 0 bases and 7 bases respectively, with 10 bases between them. The CDR3 is 13 amino acids. The CDR3 region is CASSLAGRSEAFF. CDR3 DNA sequence: TGCGCCAGCAGCTTGGCGGGCCGTAGTGAAGCTTTCTTT.

V usage is TRBV28 and J usage is TRBJ2-2; D is possibly TRBD2 (5 bases). Trimming pared 4 bases from V and 1 base from J, leaving 13 bases between. Germline CDR1 MDHEN, CDR2 SYDVKM. CDR3 length equals 16 residues. The CDR3 nucleotides read TGTGCCAGCAGTTCAGGTAGCGAGCGGAACACCGGGGAGCTGTTTTTT. Encoded protein: CASSSGSERNTGELFF.

V gene TRBV2 combines with J gene TRBJ2-7, with D maybe TRBD1 (7 bases). Germline CDR1 and CDR2: SNHLY and FYNNEI. This CDR3 is built from 14 residues. The germline V and J ends were trimmed by 5 bases and 6 bases, with 17 bases remaining between them. This CDR3 is CASSLAGGLAEQYF. The DNA for the CDR3 is TGTGCCAGCAGTCTGGCAGGGGGGCTTGCCGAGCAGTACTTC.

This clone has more than one count but fewer than ten. One end of the junction is discordant with germline, which a read error may explain. The genes are TRBV4-3 and TRBJ1-1; D is uncertain. The CDR3 has 9 residues. Germline assignment: CDR1 LGHNA and CDR2 YSLEER. The CDR3 sequence is CASSQNRSF. The DNA of the CDR3 is TGCGCCAGCAGCCAGAACCGGAGCTTT.

The genes are TRBV7-6 and TRBJ2-3; D remains ambiguous. Germline-derived CDR1 and CDR2 are SGHVS and FNYEAQ. V gave up 5 bases and J gave up 5 bases, with 11 bases separating them. This CDR3 is 13 amino acids long. CDR3 protein: CASSPNPGDTQYF. CDR3 coding DNA: TGTGCCAGCAGCCCGAACCCCGGAGATACGCAGTATTTT.

The V gene is TRBV15, the J gene TRBJ1-1; D unresolved. V lost 1 base and J lost 8, with 8 bases in between. The CDR3 has 12 residues. Looked up from germline, CDR1 is LNHNV and CDR2 is YYDKDF (reference sequence). CDR3 nucleotides: TGTGCCACCAGCAGAGGCAAGGACGAAGCTTTCTTT. This translates into CATSRGKDEAFF. Drawing the rest from reference TRBV15 and TRBJ1-1, the complete variable domain is DAMVIQNPRYQVTQFGKPVTLSCSQTLNHNVMYWYQQKSSQAPKLLFHYYDKDFNNEADTPDNFQSRRPNTSFCFLDIRSPGLGDTAMYLCATSRGKDEAFFGQGTRLTVV.

The rearrangement joins TRBV7-2 to TRBJ1-6, with TRBD1 matching over 9 bases. The CDR3 runs 13 residues. Germline V gene data show CDR1 as SGHTA and CDR2 as FQGNSA. V dropped 5 bases and J dropped 10; count of bases not matched to a gene: 3. The CDR3 DNA reads TGTGCCAGCAGCGTAACAGGGGGCTCACCCCTCCACTTT. Its protein is CASSVTGGSPLHF.